The 12 T cell receptor beta chains below all came from one sample that was sequenced in a study of T cell responses to AZD1222 COVID-19 vaccine. The data were produced by immunoSEQ multiplex PCR, yet TCRdb's version contains in-frame clones alone and is incomplete. The table records roughly 100,000 clones, about 94% of them present only once. The material sequenced was peripheral blood, taken on day 0 of AZD1222 vaccination. The receptors stem from an adult in good health.

CDR3 DNA: TGCGCCAGCAGCCTAGGACGAACGACAGAGCGATATGGCTACACCTTC. It specifies CASSLGRTTERYGYTF. The chain joins TRBV5-1 to TRBJ1-2, with D perhaps matching TRBD1 (5 bases). The V gene's germline CDR1 is SGHRS and CDR2 YFSETQ. This CDR3 has 16 amino acids. V was trimmed by 4 bases and J by 5 bases, leaving 21 bases between them.

The chain combines TRBV4-3 with TRBJ1-5, with D unresolved. The CDR3 sequence is 15 residues long. The germline gives CDR1 LGHNA, CDR2 YSLEER. The ends were cut back, 4 bases at V and 0 bases at J, with 10 bases in the middle. The CDR3 sequence: CASSLRHHSNQPQHF. DNA of the CDR3: TGCGCCAGCAGCCTCCGACATCATAGCAATCAGCCCCAGCATTTT.

The chain carries TRBV7-9 and TRBJ2-3, with 9 positions matching TRBD2. This CDR3 is built from 14 residues. CDR1 SEHNR and CDR2 FQNEAQ come from the germline V gene (reference sequence). Trimming took 6 bases from V and 2 from J; bases not matched to a gene: 3. Written as DNA, the CDR3 is TGTGCCAGCAGACCTAGCGGGACCACAGATACGCAGTATTTT. Encoded protein: CASRPSGTTDTQYF.

The rearrangement links TRBV3-1 (or the pseudogene TRBV3-2) to TRBJ2-7; D remains ambiguous. V was pared by 1 base and J by 3 bases, with 7 bases between. Germline V gene data show CDR1 as LGHDT and CDR2 as YNNKEL (reference sequence). This CDR3 contains 13 residues. CDR3 DNA: TGTGCCAGCAGCCAAGCCTCCGACTACGAGCAGTACTTC. It specifies CASSQASDYEQYF.

The CDR3 DNA reads TGTGCCAGCAGCCCCTGGACGGTGAACACTGAAGCTTTCTTT. Its translation is CASSPWTVNTEAFF. The chain carries TRBV7-8 and TRBJ1-1; no clear D gene. Germline V lookup: CDR1 SGHVS, CDR2 FQNEAQ. Between the trimmed V and J ends, which lost 5 bases and 0 bases, there was a span of 10 bases. This CDR3 comprises 14 residues.

This chain joins TRBV5-1 and TRBJ2-3; 7 bases match TRBD2. This CDR3 contains 18 residues. V shed 0 bases and J 2 bases; nucleotides not matched to a gene: 12. The V gene's germline CDR1 is SGHRS and CDR2 YFSETQ. The CDR3 spells CASSLAPMGERDTDTQYF. The DNA of the CDR3 is TGCGCCAGCAGCTTGGCCCCTATGGGAGAGCGGGACACAGATACGCAGTATTTT.

This clone was recorded only once. In nucleotides, the CDR3 is TGCGCCAGCAGCCAAACTAGGAGCGAGCAGTACTTC. This encodes CASSQTRSEQYF. The V gene is TRBV4-3, the J gene TRBJ2-7; TRBD2 is a possible D gene (5 bases). This CDR3 spans 12 amino acids. CDR1 is LGHNA and CDR2 is YSLEER in the germline V gene. Trimming removed 2 bases at V and 6 bases at J, with 8 bases between.

The genes are TRBV5-1 and TRBJ2-3; 9 bases match TRBD2. The junction had 17 bases not matched to a gene; V was cut back by 2 bases and J by 4 bases. Germline V gives CDR1 SGHRS, CDR2 YFSETQ. The CDR3 sequence is 19 residues long. CDR3 DNA sequence: TGCGCCAGCAGCTTTGGCAGGGGGGGTCCGGGACTAGCCCCAGATACGCAGTATTTT. Translation gives CASSFGRGGPGLAPDTQYF.

V is TRBV30 and J is TRBJ1-4; D is unresolved. Germline V gene lookup returns CDR1 GTSNPN and CDR2 SVGIG (reference sequence). V lost 3 bases to trimming and J lost 3 bases, with 17 bases between them. This CDR3 has 16 amino acids. Written as DNA, the CDR3 is TGTGCCTGGAGGCCCAAAATTGCACTTTCTAATGAAAAACTGTTTTTT. This sequence encodes CAWRPKIALSNEKLFF.

The genes are TRBV5-1 and TRBJ1-1, with 7 bases aligning to TRBD1. Germline CDR1 is SGHRS and CDR2 is YFSETQ. The CDR3 contains 14 residues. V was pared by 1 base and J by 4 bases, with 4 bases of the junction left unmatched. The CDR3 DNA is TGCGCCAGCAGCTTGAGTGCAGGGGGCACTGAAGCTTTCTTT. Translation gives CASSLSAGGTEAFF.

The chain couples TRBV6-5 to TRBJ1-5; D ambiguous. V was clipped by 7 bases and J by 5 bases, with 12 bases between them. Germline CDR1 is MNHEY and CDR2 is SVGAGI. The CDR3 spans 13 residues. CDR3 nucleotides: TGTGCCAGCAATGGCCTCAGCTATCAGCCCCAGCATTTT. It is translated as CASNGLSYQPQHF.

The V call is TRBV7-2, the J call TRBJ2-7; D remains unclear. Trimming cost V 5 bases and J 1 base, with 3 bases left between them. The CDR3 is made up of 11 amino acids. CDR1 is SGHTA and CDR2 is FQGNSA in the germline V gene. In DNA form, the CDR3 reads TGTGCCAGCAGCCCTTCCTACGAGCAGTACTTC. Protein sequence: CASSPSYEQYF.